The TCR beta chain under discussion was sequenced for a study of blood T cells in healthy people across ages. Study findings and constraints: Because sorting was not performed, PBMCs prevented conclusive naive versus antigen-experienced comparison.

Caucasian, healthy and from Russia, the donors were aged between 6 and 90. Extraction of total RNA produced a minimum of 5 micrograms from each sample. CDR1 MNHEY and CDR2 SMNVEV come from the germline V gene (reference sequence). The CDR3 loop spans 13 amino acids. Trimming left V 6 bases short and J 7 bases short, with 15 bases between. Points on this clonotype: Its antigen remains unknown.

A J-beta primer mix and a sample-barcoded 5' primer were used in a second PCR of about 7 to 12 cycles. Tagging of each cDNA molecule was performed by a template-switch adaptor with 12 random nucleotides. Via MiXCR, TCRdb re-called the 5' RACE reads, giving one row per CDR3 protein. The table lists fewer than 1,000,000 distinct CDR3 sequences, 44% of them singletons, with under 20% in the top ten. This chain uses TRBV27 with TRBJ1-1; no reliable D call. This TCR came from a man in his 60s in good health. Sequencing was carried out using blood. Here the CDR3 reads CASSAPEGREAFF. The CDR3 nucleotides read TGTGCCAGCAGCGCCCCAGAGGGTCGTGAAGCTTTCTTT.